This T cell receptor (beta chain) was found in a study of blood T cell repertoires in COVID-19. Concerning this clone: The sample contains more than one DNA sequence encoding this CDR3.

Some clones are missing from TCRdb's copy, which holds only in-frame ones; the method was immunoSEQ multiplex PCR. Of roughly 330,000 clones listed, roughly nine tenths are singletons. The germline V gene encodes CDR1 KGHSH and CDR2 LQKENI. The length of the CDR3 is 14 residues. The junction had 2 bases not matched to a gene; V was cut back by 4 bases and J by 2 bases. The V and J genes are TRBV18 and TRBJ2-5; TRBD1 matches at 9 bases. The sample taken for sequencing was peripheral blood. The receptor was derived from a man younger than 35 who had recovered from COVID-19. CDR3 bases: TGTGCCAGCTCACTTGGGACAGGGCAAGAGACCCAGTACTTC. It encodes CASSLGTGQETQYF.